This TCR beta chain appears in the sequencing data of a study of cytomegalovirus exposure and HLA in healthy donors. Study-wide results and limits: Per a later analysis, about 18,000 TCR beta sequences showed association with HLA alleles at 0.05 false discovery rate.

CDR3 length: 15 residues. CDR1 is SGHNT and CDR2 is YYREEE in the germline V gene (reference sequence). Trimming left V 4 bases short and J 5 bases short, with 18 bases between. Notes on this clone: No antigen is known for it.

The PCR made use of 60 Vbeta and 13 Jbeta primers. Generated by immunoSEQ multiplex PCR, the TCRdb table keeps only in-frame clones and is missing some. The table includes approximately 280,000 clones, approximately 90% detected once. The sample comprised PBMCs. J is TRBJ2-5 and V is TRBV5-4; D perhaps matches TRBD2 (5 bases). This receptor was obtained from a young woman in good health and CMV-seronegative. This chain's CDR3 is CASSLHTAVWETQYF. The CDR3 DNA follows: TGTGCCAGCAGCCTGCATACAGCGGTCTGGGAGACCCAGTACTTC.